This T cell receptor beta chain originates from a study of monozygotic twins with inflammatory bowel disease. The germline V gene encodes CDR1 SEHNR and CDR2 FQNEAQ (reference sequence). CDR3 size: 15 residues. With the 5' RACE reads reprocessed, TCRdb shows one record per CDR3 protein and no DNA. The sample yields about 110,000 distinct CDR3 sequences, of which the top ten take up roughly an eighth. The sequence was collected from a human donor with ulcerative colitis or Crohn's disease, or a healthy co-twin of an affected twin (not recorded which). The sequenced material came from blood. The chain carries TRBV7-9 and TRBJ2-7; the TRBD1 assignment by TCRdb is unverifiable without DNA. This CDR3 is CASSLSQGVTYEQYF.